These 25 T cell receptor beta chains came from one sample sequenced in a study of cytomegalovirus exposure and HLA in healthy donors. Primers for the PCR totalled 60 Vbeta and 13 Jbeta. Assay: immunoSEQ multiplex PCR; the TCRdb copy retains only in-frame clones and omits some. The table for this sample gives fewer than 110,000 clones. The source material was PBMCs. Receptors originate from a man aged 40-50 years in good health and CMV-seronegative.

The J gene is TRBJ2-7, the V gene TRBV6-5, with D uncertain. This CDR3 spans 14 amino acids. Trimming stripped 6 bases from V and 2 bases from J, with 14 bases between. CDR1 and CDR2 (germline): MNHEY, SVGAGI. CDR3 region: CASRPGGPPYEQYF. The CDR3 DNA reads TGTGCCAGCAGGCCGGGTGGTCCCCCCTACGAGCAGTACTTC.

CDR3 coding DNA: TGCGCCAGCAACTCCCTAGCGGGAGTCCCAGATACGCAGTATTTT. Residues: CASNSLAGVPDTQYF. The genes are TRBV5-1 and TRBJ2-3; 10 positions match TRBD2. Germline V gene data show CDR1 as SGHRS and CDR2 as YFSETQ. This CDR3 is built from 15 residues. The ends lost 6 bases at V and 4 bases at J; junction bases unmatched: 8.

The chain links TRBV5-6 to TRBJ2-1; weak D call: TRBD1 (5 bases). Germline values: CDR1 SGHDT, CDR2 YYEEEE. This CDR3 is built from 16 residues. V gave up 1 base and J gave up 0 bases, with 11 bases separating them. The CDR3 DNA reads as TGTGCCAGCAGCTTGTACTACAGGAGCTCCTACAATGAGCAGTTCTTC. It specifies CASSLYYRSSYNEQFF.

The genes are TRBV18 and TRBJ2-2; TRBD2 might be the D (6 bases). Trimming cost V 0 bases and J 0 bases, with 20 bases left between them. CDR1 and CDR2 from the germline V gene are KGHSH and LQKENI. The CDR3 totals 20 residues. The CDR3 reads CASSPPGVNSGNANTGELFF. The CDR3 coding sequence is TGTGCCAGCTCACCACCAGGGGTGAATAGCGGAAACGCGAACACCGGGGAGCTGTTTTTT.

The chain employs TRBV29-1 and TRBJ2-7; maybe TRBD2 (5 bases). V was clipped by 3 bases and J by 1 base, with 7 bases between them. The germline V gene has CDR1 SQVTM and CDR2 ANQGSEA. CDR3 length: 12 residues. CDR3: CSVEDFSYEQYF. CDR3 DNA: TGCAGCGTTGAGGACTTTTCCTACGAGCAGTACTTC.

V and J are TRBV10-1 and TRBJ2-1; 8 nucleotides align to TRBD1. Germline V lookup: CDR1 WNHNN, CDR2 SYGVQD (reference sequence). With 4 bases clipped from V and 8 bases from J, the junction kept 7 bases outside the gene matches. The CDR3 totals 14 residues. This CDR3 reads CASSGGQEQDEQFF. The CDR3 DNA is TGCGCCAGCAGTGGGGGACAGGAGCAAGATGAGCAGTTCTTC.

The chain combines TRBV11-2 with TRBJ2-1; 8 bases line up with TRBD2. This CDR3 spans 15 amino acids. CDR1 is SGHAT, CDR2 FQNNGV, per germline. V trimming: 5 bases; J trimming: 9 bases; junction bases outside the gene matches: 12. The CDR3 DNA reads as TGTGCCAGCAGCCCATTGAGCGGGAGATTCGGTGAGCAGTTCTTC. Protein product: CASSPLSGRFGEQFF.

CDR3 in amino acids: CASSSSGRDYEQYF. Written as DNA, the CDR3 is TGTGCCAGCAGCTCCTCTGGCAGGGACTACGAGCAGTACTTC. The V call is TRBV7-9, the J call TRBJ2-7; D may be TRBD1 (5 bases). CDR1 is SEHNR and CDR2 is FQNEAQ in the germline V gene (reference sequence). The CDR3 sequence is 14 residues long. V was pared by 4 bases and J by 3 bases, with 13 bases between.

This chain connects TRBV19 to TRBJ2-1, with D unresolved. The CDR3 has 12 amino acids. CDR1 and CDR2 (germline): LNHDA, SQIVND (reference sequence). V lost 3 bases, J lost 7 bases, and 7 bases lay in between. Written as DNA, the CDR3 is TGTGCCAGTAGTATGCTTCGGAATGAGCAGTTCTTC. Its protein product is CASSMLRNEQFF.

The J gene is TRBJ2-1, the V gene TRBV4-3, with 7 bases lining up with TRBD2. With 0 bases clipped from V and 2 bases from J, the junction kept 10 bases outside the gene matches. Germline values: CDR1 LGHNA, CDR2 YSLEER. This CDR3 contains 18 residues. CDR3 amino acids: CASSQDRGVGKPYNEQFF. CDR3 nucleotide sequence: TGCGCCAGCAGCCAAGATCGGGGGGTTGGGAAGCCCTACAATGAGCAGTTCTTC.

The V call is TRBV7-2, the J call TRBJ2-2; no definite D call. Between the trimmed V and J ends, which lost 2 bases and 5 bases, there was a span of 18 bases. Germline values: CDR1 SGHTA, CDR2 FQGNSA. This CDR3 has 17 amino acids. CDR3 in amino acids: CASSLMSVGAPTGELFF. CDR3 coding DNA: TGTGCCAGCAGCTTAATGTCGGTTGGTGCTCCTACCGGGGAGCTGTTTTTT.

The J gene is TRBJ2-7, the V gene TRBV11-2, with D perhaps matching TRBD2 (5 bases). The CDR3 is made up of 14 amino acids. Trimming shortened V by 2 bases and J by 1 base, and 9 bases separated the two germline ends. Germline CDR1 SGHAT, CDR2 FQNNGV. The CDR3 here is CASSLLTGSYEQYF. The CDR3 nucleotides are TGTGCCAGCAGCTTACTGACGGGATCCTACGAGCAGTACTTC.

The chain combines TRBV7-9 with TRBJ2-1; possibly TRBD2 for D (6 bases). The CDR3 sequence is 14 residues long. The germline CDR1 and CDR2 sequences are SEHNR and FQNEAQ (reference sequence). The V gene lost 3 bases and the J gene lost 7 bases, with 13 bases spanning the gap. The CDR3 loop reads CASSFQRVRNEQFF. Written as DNA, the CDR3 is TGTGCCAGCAGCTTTCAGCGGGTAAGGAATGAGCAGTTCTTC. Combining the CDR3 with reference TRBV7-9 and TRBJ2-1 gives the whole variable domain DTGVSQNPRHKITKRGQNVTFRCDPISEHNRLYWYRQTLGQGPEFLTYFQNEAQLEKSRLLSDRFSAERPKGSFSTLEIQRTEQGDSAMYLCASSFQRVRNEQFFGPGTRLTVL.

J is TRBJ2-2 and V is TRBV19; maybe TRBD1 (6 bases). The germline gives CDR1 LNHDA, CDR2 SQIVND (reference sequence). The CDR3 totals 16 residues. Trimming shortened V by 4 bases and J by 0 bases, and 12 bases separated the two germline ends. CDR3 protein: CASSTGSGANTGELFF. The CDR3, as DNA: TGTGCCAGTAGTACTGGTTCAGGGGCGAACACCGGGGAGCTGTTTTTT.

This CDR3 reads CASSITGTNYGYTF. DNA of the CDR3: TGTGCCAGCAGCATCACAGGGACTAACTATGGCTACACCTTC. V usage is TRBV7-2 and J usage is TRBJ1-2; D is possibly TRBD1 (6 bases). V gave up 5 bases and J gave up 0 bases, with 10 bases separating them. The CDR3 extends over 14 amino acids. CDR1 is SGHTA and CDR2 is FQGNSA in the germline V gene. Full variable domain (rest looked up from reference TRBV7-2 and TRBJ1-2): GAGVSQSPSNKVTEKGKDVELRCDPISGHTALYWYRQSLGQGLEFLIYFQGNSAPDKSGLPSDRFSAERTGGSVSTLTIQRTQQEDSAVYLCASSITGTNYGYTFGSGTRLTVV.

The chain links TRBV18 to TRBJ2-1; no clear D gene. Germline loops: CDR1 KGHSH, CDR2 LQKENI. V lost 0 bases and J 10 bases, leaving 19 bases between the germline ends. The CDR3 has 16 amino acids. The DNA of the CDR3 is TGTGCCAGCTCACCACCTACAGTCTCCCTCGTCCGGGAGCAGTTCTTC. It is translated as CASSPPTVSLVREQFF.

This rearrangement joins TRBV7-2 to TRBJ2-1; D is uncertain. The CDR3 is made up of 13 amino acids. V lost 1 base and J 4 bases, leaving 5 bases between the germline ends. Germline loops: CDR1 SGHTA, CDR2 FQGNSA. The DNA of the CDR3 is TGTGCCAGCAGCTTAGTTGTATACAATGAGCAGTTCTTC. This translates into CASSLVVYNEQFF.

This chain uses TRBV7-9 with TRBJ2-1, with 10 bases that match TRBD2. Trimming at V came to 0 bases and at J to 7 bases, leaving 6 bases not matched to a gene. The CDR3 is 16 amino acids. The germline gives CDR1 SEHNR, CDR2 FQNEAQ (reference sequence). CDR3 amino acids: CASSLAGLAGANEQFF. Written as DNA, the CDR3 is TGTGCCAGCAGCTTAGCGGGTCTAGCGGGGGCGAATGAGCAGTTCTTC.

The CDR3 here is CASSWGAGTYEQYF. In DNA, the CDR3 is TGTGCCAGCAGTTGGGGAGCGGGAACCTACGAGCAGTACTTC. The J gene is TRBJ2-7, the V gene TRBV6-5; TRBD2 agrees at 7 bases. The V and J ends lost 4 bases and 2 bases, in that order; junction bases with no gene match: 5. Germline CDR1 reads MNHEY; CDR2 reads SVGAGI. The CDR3 covers 14 residues.

This chain connects TRBV18 to TRBJ1-2, with TRBD1 as a possible D gene (6 bases). From germline, CDR1 is KGHSH and CDR2 LQKENI. This CDR3 comprises 15 residues. The V gene lost 2 bases and the J gene lost 4 bases, with 14 bases spanning the gap. CDR3 protein: CASSPKNGGGYGYTF. DNA for the CDR3: TGTGCCAGCTCACCAAAAAATGGGGGCGGCTATGGCTACACCTTC.

This chain links TRBV2 with TRBJ2-7; tentatively, D is TRBD2 (5 bases). Germline V CDR1 and CDR2: SNHLY, FYNNEI. The V and J ends lost 3 bases and 4 bases respectively, with 10 bases between them. This CDR3 region has 13 residues. The CDR3 loop is CASSDPGGYEQYF. CDR3 bases: TGTGCCAGCAGTGACCCCGGAGGATACGAGCAGTACTTC.

The V call is TRBV6-6, the J call TRBJ1-1; 9 bases match TRBD1. The CDR3 consists of 16 residues. With V trimmed by 6 bases and J by 0 bases, 8 bases remained unmatched. The V gene's germline CDR1 is MNHNY and CDR2 SVGAGI (reference sequence). CDR3 coding DNA: TGTGCCAGCAGCACCCGACAGGGGGTAATGAACACTGAAGCTTTCTTT. It translates to CASSTRQGVMNTEAFF.

This chain joins TRBV7-9 and TRBJ2-7; perhaps TRBD1 as D (5 bases). CDR1 SEHNR and CDR2 FQNEAQ come from the germline V gene (reference sequence). V was cut by 2 bases and J by 9 bases, with 8 bases left in between. The CDR3 extends over 11 amino acids. The CDR3 protein is CASSLTQGQYF. In DNA, the CDR3 is TGTGCCAGCAGCTTAACGCAGGGGCAGTACTTC.

This rearrangement joins TRBV5-5 to TRBJ2-7; 7 positions match TRBD1. The CDR3 runs to 14 residues. Germline CDR1 SGHKS, CDR2 YYEKEE (reference sequence). After removal of 0 bases from V and 3 bases from J, the junction contained 3 bases not matched to a gene. The DNA of the CDR3 is TGTGCCAGCAGCTTGGGACAGGGCGGCTACGAGCAGTACTTC. Translating gives CASSLGQGGYEQYF.

The gene calls are TRBV5-1 and TRBJ2-3; 9 positions agree with TRBD2. Germline V gene lookup returns CDR1 SGHRS and CDR2 YFSETQ. Trimming removed 2 bases from V and 1 base from J; junction bases left unmatched: 5. This CDR3 is built from 16 residues. The CDR3 loop is CASSLNGGRGTDTQYF. CDR3 coding DNA: TGCGCCAGCAGCTTAAACGGCGGGAGGGGCACAGATACGCAGTATTTT.